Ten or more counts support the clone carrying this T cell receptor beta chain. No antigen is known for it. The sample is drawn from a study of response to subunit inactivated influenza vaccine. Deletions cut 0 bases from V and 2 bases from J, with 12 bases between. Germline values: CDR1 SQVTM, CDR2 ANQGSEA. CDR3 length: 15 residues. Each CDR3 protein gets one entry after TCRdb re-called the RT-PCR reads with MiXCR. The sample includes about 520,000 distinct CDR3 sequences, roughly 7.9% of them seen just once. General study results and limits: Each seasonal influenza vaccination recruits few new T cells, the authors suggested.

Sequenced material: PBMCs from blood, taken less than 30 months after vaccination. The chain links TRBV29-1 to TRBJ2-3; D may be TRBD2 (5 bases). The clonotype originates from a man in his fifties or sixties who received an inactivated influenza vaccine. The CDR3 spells CSVEDPASSTDTQYF. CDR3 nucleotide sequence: TGCAGCGTTGAAGATCCGGCTAGCTCCACAGATACGCAGTATTTT.